The 6 T cell receptor beta chains below all came from one sample that was sequenced in a study of T cells in Graves' hyperthyroidism and ophthalmopathy. The CDR3 regions of TCR beta were amplified from RNA transcripts. When the TCR CDR3 underwent first-round RT-PCR, the HTBI primer set was used. One entry per CDR3 protein, called by TCRdb with MiXCR from the multiplex PCR reads. This sample has 600,000 or so distinct CDR3 sequences, with around 15% found just once. Sequencing used blood. Receptor source: a woman aged 30 to 39 with Graves' hyperthyroidism.

At least ten counts were recorded for this clonotype. This chain joins TRBV27 and TRBJ2-3, with D possibly TRBD1 on 5 matching bases. CDR1 is MNHEY, CDR2 SMNVEV, per germline (reference sequence). CDR3 length equals 16 residues. V lost 4 bases and J 1 base, leaving 15 bases between the germline ends. As DNA, the CDR3 is TGTGCCAGCAGTTCCTCGGGTGTAGGGGGCACAGATACGCAGTATTTT. Translated, it gives CASSSSGVGGTDTQYF.

This clonotype was found a few times. V and J are TRBV6-2 or TRBV6-3 and TRBJ1-4; D gene unclear. CDR3 size: 12 residues. CDR1 MNHEY and CDR2 SVGEGT come from the germline V gene. Trimming pared 10 bases from V and 7 bases from J, leaving 13 bases between. The CDR3, as DNA: TGTGCCACCGGGGTGGCCGGTGAAAAACTGTTTTTT. The encoded protein is CATGVAGEKLFF.

Comments on this clonotype: Given a much more abundant clone one base away, this may be a read error. The gene calls are TRBV12-3 or TRBV12-4 and TRBJ2-1; 7 nucleotides line up with TRBD2. The CDR3 has 16 residues. CDR3 coding DNA: TGTGCCAGCAGTTTTGGCCTAGCGGTCTCCTACAGTGAGCAGTTCTTC. It specifies CASSFGLAVSYSEQFF.

The V gene is TRBV20-1, the J gene TRBJ2-4; D is unresolved. This CDR3 contains 13 residues. Trimming took 3 bases from V and 2 from J, leaving 8 bases between them. Germline V gives CDR1 DFQATT, CDR2 SNEGSKA (reference sequence). The chain's CDR3 is CSASEDTKNIQYF. DNA of the CDR3: TGCAGTGCTAGCGAGGATACCAAAAACATTCAGTACTTC.

Only one count was recorded for this clonotype. V gene TRBV7-2 combines with J gene TRBJ2-6, with D tentatively TRBD1 (6 bases). The CDR3 is 15 residues long. Germline CDR1 reads SGHTA; CDR2 reads FQGNSA. V was trimmed by 5 bases and J by 3 bases, leaving 11 bases between them. The CDR3, as DNA: TGTGCCAGCAGCCGACTCAGGGGTGGGGCCAACGTCCTGACTTTC. This codes for CASSRLRGGANVLTF.

This clonotype came up many times. The J gene is TRBJ2-2, the V gene TRBV30; D uncertain. CDR1 is GTSNPN, CDR2 SVGIG, per germline (reference sequence). Trimming took off 4 bases at V and 5 bases at J, with 14 bases between the two ends. This CDR3 spans 14 amino acids. This CDR3 reads CAWTKQRPTGELFF. The CDR3 bases are TGTGCCTGGACGAAACAGAGGCCTACCGGGGAGCTGTTTTTT.